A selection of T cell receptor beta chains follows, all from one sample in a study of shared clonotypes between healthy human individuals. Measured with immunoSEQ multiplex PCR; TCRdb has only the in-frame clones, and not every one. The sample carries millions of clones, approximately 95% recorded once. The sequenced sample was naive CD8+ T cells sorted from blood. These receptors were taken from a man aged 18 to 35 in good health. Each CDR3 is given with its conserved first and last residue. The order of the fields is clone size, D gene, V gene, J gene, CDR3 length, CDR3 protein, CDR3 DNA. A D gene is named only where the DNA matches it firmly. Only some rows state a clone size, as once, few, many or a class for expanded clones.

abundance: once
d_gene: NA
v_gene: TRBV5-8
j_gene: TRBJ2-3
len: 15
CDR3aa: CASNVPTLSTDTQYF
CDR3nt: TGTGCCAGCAACGTTCCAACTCTTAGCACAGATACGCAGTATTTT

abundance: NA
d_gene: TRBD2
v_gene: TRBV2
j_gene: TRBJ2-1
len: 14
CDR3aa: CASSVGLAGREQFF
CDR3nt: TGTGCCAGCAGTGTCGGACTAGCGGGCCGTGAGCAGTTCTTC

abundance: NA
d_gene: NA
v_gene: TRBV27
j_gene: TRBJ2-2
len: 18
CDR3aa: CASSFSPWLAENTGELFF
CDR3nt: TGTGCCAGCAGTTTCTCCCCGTGGTTGGCGGAGAACACCGGGGAGCTGTTTTTT

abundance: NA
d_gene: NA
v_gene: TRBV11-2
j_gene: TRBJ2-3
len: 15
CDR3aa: CASSLVPGGTDTQYF
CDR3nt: TGTGCCAGCAGCTTAGTTCCCGGTGGCACAGATACGCAGTATTTT

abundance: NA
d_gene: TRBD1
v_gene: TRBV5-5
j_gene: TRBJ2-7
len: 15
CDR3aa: CASSWGGTGSYEQYF
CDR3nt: TGTGCCAGCAGCTGGGGCGGGACAGGCTCCTACGAGCAGTACTTC

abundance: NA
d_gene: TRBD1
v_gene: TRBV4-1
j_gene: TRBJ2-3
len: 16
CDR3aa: CASSRSGTGGTDTQYF
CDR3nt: TGCGCCAGCAGCCGATCCGGGACAGGGGGCACAGATACGCAGTATTTT

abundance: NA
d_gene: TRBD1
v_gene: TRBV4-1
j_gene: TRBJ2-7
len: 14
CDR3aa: CASSMDRPSDEQYF
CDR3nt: TGCGCCAGCAGCATGGACAGGCCGAGTGACGAGCAGTACTTC

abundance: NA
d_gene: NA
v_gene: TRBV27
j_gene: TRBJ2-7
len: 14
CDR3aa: CASRTSGSLYEQYF
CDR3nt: TGTGCCAGCAGAACCTCGGGATCTTTATACGAGCAGTACTTC

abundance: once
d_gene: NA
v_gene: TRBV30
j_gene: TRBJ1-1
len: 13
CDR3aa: CAWSYTGSTEAFF
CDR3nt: TGTGCCTGGAGTTATACGGGAAGCACTGAAGCTTTCTTT

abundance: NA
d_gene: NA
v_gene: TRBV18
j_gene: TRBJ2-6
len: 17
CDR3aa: CASSPRDASSGANVLTF
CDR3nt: TGTGCCAGCTCACCACGGGACGCGAGCTCTGGGGCCAACGTCCTGACTTTC

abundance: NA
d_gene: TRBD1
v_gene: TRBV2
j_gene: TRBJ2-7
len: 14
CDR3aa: CASSEDRGLNEQYF
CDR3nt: TGTGCCAGCAGCGAAGACAGGGGGCTTAACGAGCAGTACTTC

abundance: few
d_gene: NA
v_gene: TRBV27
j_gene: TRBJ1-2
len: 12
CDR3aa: CASSGGDYGYTF
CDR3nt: TGTGCCAGCTCGGGGGGGGACTATGGCTACACCTTC

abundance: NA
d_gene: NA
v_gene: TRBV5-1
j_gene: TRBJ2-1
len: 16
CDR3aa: CASSLEAGSSYNEQFF
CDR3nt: TGCGCCAGCAGCTTGGAGGCGGGTAGCTCCTACAATGAGCAGTTCTTC

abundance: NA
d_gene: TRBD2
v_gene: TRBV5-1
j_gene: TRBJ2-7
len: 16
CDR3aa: CASSLGGSGRIGEQYF
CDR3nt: TGCGCCAGCAGCTTGGGTGGTAGCGGGAGGATTGGTGAGCAGTACTTC

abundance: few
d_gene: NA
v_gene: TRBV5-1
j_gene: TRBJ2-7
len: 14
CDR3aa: CASSLEGSSYEQYF
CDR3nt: TGCGCCAGCAGCTTGGAGGGCAGCTCCTACGAGCAGTACTTC

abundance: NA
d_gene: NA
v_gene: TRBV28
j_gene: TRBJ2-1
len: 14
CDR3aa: CASTAAGLLHEQFF
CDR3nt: TGTGCCAGCACCGCGGCGGGGCTTTTGCATGAGCAGTTCTTC

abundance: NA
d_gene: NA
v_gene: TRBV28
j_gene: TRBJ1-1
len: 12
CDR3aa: CASSFMLSEAFF
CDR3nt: TGTGCCAGCAGTTTTATGCTATCTGAAGCTTTCTTT

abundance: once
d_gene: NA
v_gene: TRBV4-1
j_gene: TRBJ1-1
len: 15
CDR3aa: CASSQEWGDLTEAFF
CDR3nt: TGCGCCAGCAGCCAAGAATGGGGGGATTTAACTGAAGCTTTCTTT

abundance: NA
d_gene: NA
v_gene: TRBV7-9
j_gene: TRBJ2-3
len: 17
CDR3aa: CASSPPIRGGPGDTQYF
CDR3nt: TGTGCCAGCAGCCCACCCATCAGGGGGGGGCCAGGGGATACGCAGTATTTT

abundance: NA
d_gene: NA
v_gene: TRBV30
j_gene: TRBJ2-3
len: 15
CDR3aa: CAWSVQDIYTDTQYF
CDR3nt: TGTGCCTGGAGTGTACAGGACATTTACACAGATACGCAGTATTTT

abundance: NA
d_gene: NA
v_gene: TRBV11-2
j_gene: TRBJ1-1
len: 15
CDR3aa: CASSLDLMGGTEAFF
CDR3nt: TGTGCCAGCAGCTTAGATCTTATGGGGGGCACTGAAGCTTTCTTT

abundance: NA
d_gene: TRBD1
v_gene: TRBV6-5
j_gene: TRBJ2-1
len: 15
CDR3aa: CASSYRQGAYNEQFF
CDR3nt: TGTGCCAGCAGTTACAGACAGGGGGCTTACAATGAGCAGTTCTTC

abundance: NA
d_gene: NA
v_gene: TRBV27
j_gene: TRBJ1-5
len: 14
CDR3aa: CASSADGSNQPQHF
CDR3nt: TGTGCCAGCAGTGCCGACGGTAGCAATCAGCCCCAGCATTTT

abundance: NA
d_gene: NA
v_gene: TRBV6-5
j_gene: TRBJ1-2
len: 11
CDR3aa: CASRSMTGYTF
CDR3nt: TGTGCCAGCAGGTCCATGACAGGTTACACCTTC

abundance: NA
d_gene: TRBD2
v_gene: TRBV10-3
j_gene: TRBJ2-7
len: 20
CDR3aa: CAISESRTSGGPKVAYEQYF
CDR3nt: TGTGCCATCAGTGAGTCTCGTACTAGCGGGGGGCCAAAGGTGGCCTACGAGCAGTACTTC

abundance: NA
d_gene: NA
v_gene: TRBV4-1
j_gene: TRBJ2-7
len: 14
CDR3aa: CASSHREKFYEQYF
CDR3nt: TGCGCCAGCAGTCACAGGGAGAAGTTCTACGAGCAGTACTTC

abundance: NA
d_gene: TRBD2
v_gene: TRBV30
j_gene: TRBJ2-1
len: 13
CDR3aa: CAWSVGGFGEQFF
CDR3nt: TGTGCCTGGAGTGTGGGAGGGTTCGGTGAGCAGTTCTTC

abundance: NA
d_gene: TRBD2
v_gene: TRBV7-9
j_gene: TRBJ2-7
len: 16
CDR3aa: CASSPSSGLASYEQYF
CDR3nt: TGTGCCAGCAGCCCCTCCTCGGGACTAGCATCCTACGAGCAGTACTTC

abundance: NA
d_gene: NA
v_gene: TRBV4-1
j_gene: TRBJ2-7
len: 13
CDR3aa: CASRDPRRDEQYF
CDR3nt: TGCGCCAGTAGGGACCCACGGAGAGACGAGCAGTACTTC

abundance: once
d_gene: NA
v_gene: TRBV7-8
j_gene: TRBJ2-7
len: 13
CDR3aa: CASSLDRYYEQYF
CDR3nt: TGTGCCAGCAGCTTAGACCGCTACTACGAGCAGTACTTC

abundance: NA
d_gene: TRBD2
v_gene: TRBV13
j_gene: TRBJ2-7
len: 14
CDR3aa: CASSNPGLADEQYF
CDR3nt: TGTGCCAGCAGCAATCCGGGACTAGCGGACGAGCAGTACTTC

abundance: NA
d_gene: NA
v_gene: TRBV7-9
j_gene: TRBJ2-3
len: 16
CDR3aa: CASSLVRDTSTDTQYF
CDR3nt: TGTGCCAGCAGCTTAGTCCGGGACACAAGCACAGATACGCAGTATTTT

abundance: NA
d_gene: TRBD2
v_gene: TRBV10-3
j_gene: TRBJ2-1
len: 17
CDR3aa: CAISEPRLAGGPHEQFF
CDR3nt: TGTGCCATCAGTGAGCCCAGACTAGCGGGAGGGCCGCATGAGCAGTTCTTC

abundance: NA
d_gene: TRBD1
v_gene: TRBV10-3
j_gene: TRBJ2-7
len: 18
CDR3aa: CAISEPSGTGGGSYEQYF
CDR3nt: TGTGCCATCAGTGAGCCTTCCGGGACAGGGGGCGGCTCCTACGAGCAGTACTTC

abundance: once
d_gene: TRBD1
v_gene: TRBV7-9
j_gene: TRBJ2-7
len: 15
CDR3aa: CASSYPGTGIHEQYF
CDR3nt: TGTGCCAGCAGCTATCCCGGGACAGGGATCCACGAGCAGTACTTC

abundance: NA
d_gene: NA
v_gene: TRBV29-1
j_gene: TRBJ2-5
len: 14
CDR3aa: CSVEERGGQETQYF
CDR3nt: TGCAGCGTTGAAGAGAGGGGCGGACAAGAGACCCAGTACTTC

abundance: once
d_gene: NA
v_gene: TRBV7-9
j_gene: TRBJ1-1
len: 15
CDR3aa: CASSLAAGLDTEAFF
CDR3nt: TGTGCCAGCAGCTTAGCGGCGGGGTTGGACACTGAAGCTTTCTTT

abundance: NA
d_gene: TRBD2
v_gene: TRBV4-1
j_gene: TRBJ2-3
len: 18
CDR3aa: CASSQLPVAGGFTDTQYF
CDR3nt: TGCGCCAGCAGCCAGCTGCCCGTAGCGGGGGGATTCACAGATACGCAGTATTTT

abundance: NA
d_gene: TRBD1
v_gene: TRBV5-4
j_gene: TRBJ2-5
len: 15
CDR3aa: CASSFGTGLDETQYF
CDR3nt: TGTGCCAGCAGCTTCGGGACAGGGCTGGATGAGACCCAGTACTTC

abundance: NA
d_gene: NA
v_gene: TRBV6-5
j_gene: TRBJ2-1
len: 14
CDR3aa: CASSTRTVYNEQFF
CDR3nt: TGTGCCAGCAGTACGAGGACTGTATACAATGAGCAGTTCTTC

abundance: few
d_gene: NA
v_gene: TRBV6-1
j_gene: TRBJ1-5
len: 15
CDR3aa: CASSELTFSNQPQHF
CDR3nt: TGTGCCAGCAGTGAACTTACCTTTAGCAATCAGCCCCAGCATTTT

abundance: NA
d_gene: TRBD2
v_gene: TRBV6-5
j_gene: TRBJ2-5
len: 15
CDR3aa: CASRGRLADQETQYF
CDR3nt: TGTGCCAGCAGGGGGAGACTAGCGGATCAGGAGACCCAGTACTTC

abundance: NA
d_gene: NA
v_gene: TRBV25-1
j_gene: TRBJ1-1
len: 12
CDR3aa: CASSSTGTEAFF
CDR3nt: TGTGCCAGCAGCTCGACTGGCACTGAAGCTTTCTTT

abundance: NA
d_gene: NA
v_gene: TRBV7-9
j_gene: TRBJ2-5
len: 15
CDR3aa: CASSPPSGYQETQYF
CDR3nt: TGTGCCAGCAGCCCGCCGAGTGGGTACCAAGAGACCCAGTACTTC

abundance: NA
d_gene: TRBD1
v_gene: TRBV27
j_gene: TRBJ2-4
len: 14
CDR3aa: CASQTGVISNIQYF
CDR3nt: TGTGCCAGCCAAACAGGGGTAATATCGAACATTCAGTACTTC

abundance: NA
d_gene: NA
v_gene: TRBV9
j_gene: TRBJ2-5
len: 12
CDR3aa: CASGGAGETQYF
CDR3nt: TGTGCCAGCGGGGGGGCCGGAGAGACCCAGTACTTC

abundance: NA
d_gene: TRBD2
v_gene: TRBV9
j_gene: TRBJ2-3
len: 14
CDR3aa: CASKAGGYADTQYF
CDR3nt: TGTGCCAGCAAAGCGGGGGGGTATGCAGATACGCAGTATTTT

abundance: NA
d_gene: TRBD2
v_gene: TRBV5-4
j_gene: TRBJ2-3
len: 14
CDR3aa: CASSAGLAEDTQYF
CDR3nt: TGTGCCAGCAGCGCCGGACTAGCGGAAGATACGCAGTATTTT

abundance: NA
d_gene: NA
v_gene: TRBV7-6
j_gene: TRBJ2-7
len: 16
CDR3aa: CASSLASMPGVYEQYF
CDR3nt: TGTGCCAGCAGCTTAGCTAGTATGCCAGGGGTCTACGAGCAGTACTTC

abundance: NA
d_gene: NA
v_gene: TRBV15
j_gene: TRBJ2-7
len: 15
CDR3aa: CATSRVYDGSYEQYF
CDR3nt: TGTGCCACCAGCAGAGTCTACGACGGATCCTACGAGCAGTACTTC

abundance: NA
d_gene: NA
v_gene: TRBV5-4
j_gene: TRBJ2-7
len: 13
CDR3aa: CASSFRDSYEQYF
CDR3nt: TGTGCCAGCAGCTTCCGCGACAGCTACGAGCAGTACTTC

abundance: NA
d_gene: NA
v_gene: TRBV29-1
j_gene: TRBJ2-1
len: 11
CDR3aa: CSVAPLSEQFF
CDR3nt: TGCAGCGTTGCTCCACTAAGTGAGCAGTTCTTC